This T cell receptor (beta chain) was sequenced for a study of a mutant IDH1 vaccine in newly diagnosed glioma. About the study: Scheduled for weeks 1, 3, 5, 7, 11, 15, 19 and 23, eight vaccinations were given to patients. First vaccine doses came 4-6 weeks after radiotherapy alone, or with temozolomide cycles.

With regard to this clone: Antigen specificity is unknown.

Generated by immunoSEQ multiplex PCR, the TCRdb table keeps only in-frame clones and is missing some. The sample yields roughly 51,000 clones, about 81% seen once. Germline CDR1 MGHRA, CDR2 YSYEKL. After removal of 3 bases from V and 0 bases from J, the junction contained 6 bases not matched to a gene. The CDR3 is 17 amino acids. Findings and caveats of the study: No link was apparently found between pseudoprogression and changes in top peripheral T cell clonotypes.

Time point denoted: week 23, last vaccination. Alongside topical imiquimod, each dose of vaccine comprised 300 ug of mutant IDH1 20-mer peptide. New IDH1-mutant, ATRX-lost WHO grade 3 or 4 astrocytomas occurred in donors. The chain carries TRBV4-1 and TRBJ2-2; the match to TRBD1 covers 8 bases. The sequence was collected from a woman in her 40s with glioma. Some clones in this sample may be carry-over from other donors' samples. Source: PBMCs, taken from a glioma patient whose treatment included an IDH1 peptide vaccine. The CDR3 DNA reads TGCGCCAGCAGCCATCAGGGGGCTACTCCGAACACCGGGGAGCTGTTTTTT. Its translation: CASSHQGATPNTGELFF.